This is a list of T cell receptor beta chains from one sample in a study of breast tumors, draining lymph nodes, adjacent tissues. From the multiplex PCR reads, TCRdb called clonotypes with MiXCR, one entry per CDR3 protein. The sample carries some 100,000 distinct CDR3 sequences, 21% recorded once. The specimen sequenced was axillary lymph node tissue. These receptor sequences come from a female donor with breast cancer. Some clones in this sample may be carry-over from other donors' samples. CDR3s include the opening cysteine and the closing phenylalanine or tryptophan. The D gene is left open where the match is weak. Only part of the rows carry a size: once, few, many, or a class if the clone is expanded.

clone size,J gene,D gene,V gene,CDR3 DNA,CDR3 protein
-,TRBJ1-1,-,TRBV19,TGTGCCAGTAGCACGGGTTTGAACACTGAAGCTTTCTTT,CASSTGLNTEAFF
-,TRBJ1-1,-,TRBV14,TGTGCCAGCAGCCCAAGATTAAGGGATACTGAAGCTTTCTTT,CASSPRLRDTEAFF
many,TRBJ1-6,-,TRBV7-2,TGTGCCAGCACCCCTAATCGGAATTCACCCCTCCACTTT,CASTPNRNSPLHF
many,TRBJ1-3,TRBD1,TRBV6-1,TGTGCCAGCAGCCCTGGACAGGGGGCTTTCTCTGGAAACACCATATATTTT,CASSPGQGAFSGNTIYF
many,TRBJ2-2,TRBD2,TRBV11-2,TGTGCCAGCAGCTTCGGGGGGGCCAGGGGGGAGCTGTTTTTT,CASSFGGARGELFF
many,TRBJ1-2,-,TRBV7-9,TGTGCCAGCAGCTATGGAACAGAGAGCTATGGCTACACCTTC,CASSYGTESYGYTF
-,TRBJ1-1,-,TRBV7-9,TGTGCCAGCAGCTTAGATCCCTCCGTCTCGGAGTCTTTCTTT,CASSLDPSVSESFF
-,TRBJ1-3,-,TRBV27,TGTGCCAGCAGTTTTCTCCGGACAGACTTCTCTGGAAACACCATATATTTT,CASSFLRTDFSGNTIYF
few,TRBJ1-4,-,TRBV4-1,TGCGCCAGCAGCCAAGAAGGGCAGCCTAATGAAAAACTGTTTTTT,CASSQEGQPNEKLFF
many,TRBJ1-5,-,TRBV19,TGTGCCAGTAGACAGACTGGTCAGCCCCAGCATTTT,CASRQTGQPQHF
many,TRBJ1-2,TRBD1,TRBV7-8,TGTGCCAGCAGCACCCTGGGACAGGGCGGCTATGGCTACACCTTC,CASSTLGQGGYGYTF
-,TRBJ1-5,TRBD1,TRBV19,TGTGCCAGTAGTAAACCAGGGGGCGCGGGCAATCAGCCCCAGCATTTT,CASSKPGGAGNQPQHF
many,TRBJ2-3,TRBD1,TRBV6-1,TGTGCCAGCAGTAAACAGGGGGCTAAGGATACGCAGTATTTT,CASSKQGAKDTQYF
many,TRBJ2-7,-,TRBV20-1,TGCAGTGCTCGCTACCCTAGCGTCTCCTACGAGCAGTACTTC,CSARYPSVSYEQYF
many,TRBJ1-2,TRBD1,TRBV20-1,TGCAGTGCTAGACCCGTCACAGGGGAGGGAGGCTACACCTTC,CSARPVTGEGGYTF
many,TRBJ2-1,-,TRBV2,TGTGCCAGCAGTGATATTGTAGGTTCGGAGCAGTTCTTC,CASSDIVGSEQFF
few,TRBJ2-7,-,TRBV27,TGTGCCAGCAGTTTTTTTGGGCAGTACTTC,CASSFFGQYF
-,TRBJ2-7,-,TRBV9,TGTGCCAGCAGCGTAGGAGGCGGCGGCTACGAGCAGTACTTC,CASSVGGGGYEQYF
-,TRBJ1-1,-,TRBV4-1,TGCGCCAGCAGTGACGAAGGGAACACTGAAGCTTTCTTT,CASSDEGNTEAFF
many,TRBJ2-1,-,TRBV6-1,TGTGCCAGTATCTCTGGGGTAGTTGGGCAGTTCTTC,CASISGVVGQFF
many,TRBJ2-1,TRBD2,TRBV13,TGTGCCAACACGGAGCGGGGGAACAATGAGCAGTTCTTC,CANTERGNNEQFF
many,TRBJ2-7,TRBD2,TRBV4-1,TGCGCCAGCAGCCAAGCGATTCCGGGACTAGCGGGAATCTACGAGCAGTACTTC,CASSQAIPGLAGIYEQYF
once,TRBJ1-1,TRBD1,TRBV29-1,TGCAGCGGGGGCGACAGGGGCGCTTTCTTT,CSGGDRGAFF
-,TRBJ2-3,TRBD1,TRBV2,TGTGCCAGCAGTGAGTGGCAGGGGGCTACAGATACGCAGTATTTT,CASSEWQGATDTQYF
many,TRBJ2-7,-,TRBV28,TGTGCCAGCAGTTTATCTTCCAGGCCCGAGCAGTACTTC,CASSLSSRPEQYF
many,TRBJ2-2,-,TRBV2,TGTGCCAGCAGCCCGTGGGGGGCCGACACCGGGGAGCTGTTTTTT,CASSPWGADTGELFF
many,TRBJ1-2,-,TRBV10-1,TGCGCCAGCATAATAGAAAGGAGGTATGGCTACACCTTC,CASIIERRYGYTF
many,TRBJ1-2,-,TRBV29-1,TGCAGCGTTGAATTAGGGTGGGGCTATGGCTACACCTTC,CSVELGWGYGYTF
many,TRBJ2-5,-,TRBV3-1,TGTGCCAGCAGCCAAGAAGGTGGGGAGACCCAGTACTTC,CASSQEGGETQYF